Below are 22 T cell receptor beta chains sequenced from a single sample in a study of blood T cells in healthy people across ages. A J-beta primer mix and a sample-barcoded 5' primer were used in a second PCR of roughly 6 to 12 cycles. MiXCR, applied by TCRdb to the 5' RACE reads, yields one record per CDR3 protein. The sample carries 1.2 million to 1.5 million distinct CDR3 sequences, roughly 64% recorded once. The sequenced sample consisted of blood. These receptor sequences come from a man in his late teens or twenties in good health.

The rearrangement joins TRBV7-9 to TRBJ1-1, with a possible D match to TRBD1 (5 bases). Germline CDR1 reads SEHNR; CDR2 reads FQNEAQ (reference sequence). This CDR3 region has 13 residues. Trimming cost V 0 bases and J 7 bases, with 9 bases left between them. CDR3 bases: TGTGCCAGCAGCTTAGCTGGGGCGAATGAAGCTTTCTTT. The encoded protein is CASSLAGANEAFF.

V is TRBV4-1 and J is TRBJ1-4; D is unresolved. The CDR3 runs to 13 residues. Per the germline V gene, CDR1 is MGHRA and CDR2 is YSYEKL. The V gene lost 7 bases and the J gene lost 5 bases, with 11 bases spanning the gap. CDR3 DNA sequence: TGCGCCAGCACCTCAGGACTAAATGAAAAACTGTTTTTT. This gives the protein CASTSGLNEKLFF.

This clonotype was picked up a small number of times. The rearrangement links TRBV6-6 to TRBJ2-1; TRBD1 matches 10 bases. Germline lookup yields CDR1 MNHNY and CDR2 SVGAGI (reference sequence). After removal of 5 bases from V and 6 bases from J, the junction contained 10 bases not matched to a gene. The CDR3 contains 16 residues. The CDR3 loop reads CASSRAGTGVPNEQFF. In nucleotides, the CDR3 is TGTGCCAGCAGTCGCGCCGGGACAGGGGTCCCCAATGAGCAGTTCTTC.

The chain uses TRBV7-9 and TRBJ1-4, with D possibly TRBD1 on 5 matching bases. CDR3 size: 15 residues. Germline loops: CDR1 SEHNR, CDR2 FQNEAQ (reference sequence). V dropped 5 bases and J dropped 4 bases, with 14 bases sitting between them. The CDR3 sequence is CASSPPRGVNEKLFF. CDR3 in DNA: TGTGCCAGCAGCCCACCTCGGGGGGTTAATGAAAAACTGTTTTTT.

This chain connects TRBV28 to TRBJ1-1; D gene uncertain. The V end lost 3 bases, the J end lost 4 bases, and 18 bases lay between the germline ends. Germline V gene data show CDR1 as MDHEN and CDR2 as SYDVKM. This CDR3 spans 16 amino acids. CDR3 amino acids: CASSLLLPLSGTEAFF. The DNA for the CDR3 is TGTGCCAGCAGTTTGTTACTACCCCTTAGCGGCACTGAAGCTTTCTTT.

J is TRBJ2-1 and V is TRBV19; the D is unclear. The CDR3 has 14 residues. Germline V gives CDR1 LNHDA, CDR2 SQIVND (reference sequence). The V end lost 3 bases, the J end lost 3 bases, and 9 bases lay between the germline ends. CDR3: CASSIGPNYNEQFF. The CDR3 DNA reads TGTGCCAGTAGTATTGGGCCGAACTACAATGAGCAGTTCTTC.

This clonotype was detected a few times. The rearrangement joins TRBV4-2 to TRBJ2-7; 8 nucleotides match TRBD2. This CDR3 has 20 amino acids. Germline CDR1 reads LGHNA; CDR2 reads YNFKEQ. Germline trimming cut 0 bases from V and 2 bases from J; bases unmatched to any gene: 18. CDR3 in amino acids: CASSQDKRRRAGDLPYEQYF. The DNA of the CDR3 is TGTGCCAGCAGCCAAGATAAAAGGAGGCGAGCGGGAGACCTTCCCTACGAGCAGTACTTC.

This clonotype was picked up a small number of times. V usage is TRBV7-2 and J usage is TRBJ2-7; D might be TRBD2 (5 bases). The CDR3 runs 13 residues. The germline V gene encodes CDR1 SGHTA and CDR2 FQGNSA. V lost 2 bases and J 4 bases, leaving 9 bases between the germline ends. DNA of the CDR3: TGTGCCAGCAGCTTATCGACTAAATACGAGCAGTACTTC. Translated, it gives CASSLSTKYEQYF.

This clonotype was recorded a few times. The chain has TRBV7-9 and TRBJ1-4; weak D call: TRBD1 (5 bases). Trimming left V 5 bases short and J 5 bases short, with 12 bases between. CDR3 length equals 14 residues. Germline V gives CDR1 SEHNR, CDR2 FQNEAQ (reference sequence). The CDR3 loop is CASSAGGWNEKLFF. The CDR3 DNA reads as TGTGCCAGCAGCGCCGGGGGTTGGAATGAAAAACTGTTTTTT. Combining the CDR3 with reference TRBV7-9 and TRBJ1-4 gives the whole variable domain DTGVSQNPRHKITKRGQNVTFRCDPISEHNRLYWYRQTLGQGPEFLTYFQNEAQLEKSRLLSDRFSAERPKGSFSTLEIQRTEQGDSAMYLCASSAGGWNEKLFFGSGTQLSVL.

This clonotype has a handful of counts. This chain joins TRBV12-3 or TRBV12-4 and TRBJ2-7; the match to TRBD2 covers 13 bases. The CDR3 extends over 16 amino acids. Germline trimming cut 6 bases from V and 5 bases from J; bases unmatched to any gene: 10. Here the CDR3 reads CASSQTGLAGDHEQYF. CDR3 nucleotide sequence: TGTGCCAGCAGCCAGACCGGACTAGCGGGAGATCACGAGCAGTACTTC.

V and J are TRBV7-2 and TRBJ2-7, with D hard to call. Germline CDR1 is SGHTA and CDR2 is FQGNSA. V gave up 5 bases and J gave up 5 bases, with 16 bases separating them. This CDR3 region has 14 residues. This CDR3 is CASSPRSHPDEQYF. CDR3 DNA sequence: TGTGCCAGCAGCCCACGAAGCCACCCGGACGAGCAGTACTTC.

The chain employs TRBV20-1 and TRBJ2-5; 11 positions match TRBD2. The CDR3 totals 15 residues. Germline loops: CDR1 DFQATT, CDR2 SNEGSKA (reference sequence). J lost 1 base, V lost 5 bases, and 6 bases had no gene match. In DNA form, the CDR3 reads TGCAGTGCTCCGGGACTAGCGGAGACCCAAGAGACCCAGTACTTC. This encodes CSAPGLAETQETQYF.

The chain links TRBV2 to TRBJ2-1; D ambiguous. V lost 4 bases to trimming and J lost 10 bases, with 8 bases between them. Germline-derived CDR1 and CDR2 are SNHLY and FYNNEI. The CDR3 length is 11 residues. CDR3 DNA sequence: TGTGCCAGCAGTGGGGATTACGAGCAGTTCTTC. Its protein product is CASSGDYEQFF.

This sequence joins TRBV5-5 and TRBJ2-5; D remains unclear. The CDR3 sequence is 12 residues long. V was pared by 0 bases and J by 11 bases, with 11 bases between. CDR1 and CDR2 (germline): SGHKS, YYEKEE (reference sequence). This CDR3 is CASSLDPVEQYF. The CDR3 DNA is TGTGCCAGCAGCTTGGACCCTGTAGAGCAGTACTTC.

The chain combines TRBV20-1 with TRBJ1-4; 7 bases line up with TRBD1. Germline V CDR1 and CDR2: DFQATT, SNEGSKA (reference sequence). Trimming removed 7 bases from V and 5 bases from J; junction bases left unmatched: 10. The CDR3 totals 14 residues. The CDR3 region is CSVFPTGKNEKLFF. Here the CDR3 DNA reads TGCAGTGTCTTTCCGACAGGGAAGAATGAAAAACTGTTTTTT.

The J gene is TRBJ2-1, the V gene TRBV5-1, with 10 bases identical to TRBD2. The trim removed 5 bases at V and 0 bases at J, leaving 5 bases unmatched. Germline CDR1 reads SGHRS; CDR2 reads YFSETQ. CDR3 length: 16 amino acids. CDR3 in DNA: TGCGCCAGCAGTGCTAGCGGGGGAAGCTCCTACAATGAGCAGTTCTTC. Amino acids: CASSASGGSSYNEQFF.

The chain recombines TRBV4-3 with TRBJ2-7, with TRBD1 matching over 9 bases. The V and J ends lost 2 bases and 0 bases, in that order; junction bases with no gene match: 5. This CDR3 is 16 amino acids long. CDR1 is LGHNA and CDR2 is YSLEER in the germline V gene. CDR3 sequence: CASSQSDRGHSYEQYF. CDR3 nucleotide sequence: TGCGCCAGCAGCCAATCGGACAGGGGCCACTCCTACGAGCAGTACTTC.

This clonotype turned up a few times. This chain links TRBV4-1 with TRBJ2-1, with a possible D match to TRBD2 (6 bases). V was cut by 4 bases and J by 5 bases, with 18 bases left in between. CDR3 length: 16 amino acids. CDR1 MGHRA and CDR2 YSYEKL come from the germline V gene. The CDR3 sequence: CASSLYSGTADNEQFF. For the CDR3, the DNA is TGCGCCAGCAGCCTTTATTCCGGGACTGCTGACAATGAGCAGTTCTTC.

The V and J genes are TRBV4-2 and TRBJ1-4, with 10 bases matching TRBD1. J was trimmed by 6 bases and V by 1 base; bases with no gene match: 5. Germline values: CDR1 LGHNA, CDR2 YNFKEQ. CDR3 length: 16 amino acids. The CDR3 spells CASSQAGTGDDEKLFF. CDR3 nucleotide sequence: TGTGCCAGCAGCCAAGCCGGGACAGGGGATGATGAAAAACTGTTTTTT.

The chain is built from TRBV28 and TRBJ1-1, with a weak D call TRBD1 (5 bases). The CDR3 length is 14 residues. Germline V gene data show CDR1 as MDHEN and CDR2 as SYDVKM. The germline V and J ends were trimmed by 4 bases and 3 bases, with 12 bases remaining between them. The CDR3 nucleotides read TGTGCCAGCAGTTCCCAGGGCTTCGACACTGAAGCTTTCTTT. Translated, it gives CASSSQGFDTEAFF.

This chain links TRBV27 with TRBJ2-7; 7 bases map to TRBD1. Germline V lookup: CDR1 MNHEY, CDR2 SMNVEV (reference sequence). With V trimmed by 6 bases and J by 3 bases, 11 bases remained unmatched. The CDR3 has 15 amino acids. The CDR3 here is CASRKIQGSLYEQYF. CDR3 nucleotides: TGTGCCAGCAGGAAGATACAGGGGTCCCTCTACGAGCAGTACTTC.

The chain employs TRBV7-8 and TRBJ1-1; D possibly corresponds to TRBD1 (6 bases). Trimming left V 7 bases short and J 5 bases short, with 17 bases between. The CDR3 spans 14 residues. Germline-derived CDR1 and CDR2 are SGHVS and FQNEAQ. The DNA for the CDR3 is TGTGCCAGCAAACCAATGGGGGGCGGAACTGAAGCTTTCTTT. This gives the protein CASKPMGGGTEAFF.